The rows below give T cell receptor beta chains drawn from one sample of a study of T cells in narcolepsy. TCRdb's copy holds only in-frame clones and misses some; the assay was immunoSEQ multiplex PCR. The sample lists over 9,000 clones, 90% to 95% occurring once. Source material: CD45RA- memory CD4+ T cells from PBMCs. The source is a human donor with narcolepsy. CDR3s leave out the opening cysteine and the closing phenylalanine or tryptophan.

cdr3_length: 12
j_call: TRBJ1-5
v_call: TRBV28
cdr3_aa: ASSSEPNNQPQH

cdr3_length: 10
j_call: TRBJ2-7
v_call: TRBV6-5
cdr3_aa: ASSSSGYEQY

cdr3_length: 13
j_call: TRBJ2-1
v_call: TRBV5-1
cdr3_aa: ASSPIAGGGNEQF

cdr3_length: 14
j_call: TRBJ1-1
v_call: TRBV6-5
cdr3_aa: ASSYSMAGGNTEAF

cdr3_length: 12
j_call: TRBJ2-7
v_call: TRBV5-1
cdr3_aa: ASSSMGSVLEQY

cdr3_length: 11
j_call: TRBJ2-7
v_call: TRBV7-8
cdr3_aa: ASSLGTFSEQY

cdr3_length: 15
j_call: TRBJ1-1
v_call: TRBV4-2
cdr3_aa: ASSQDPIGRGNTEAF

cdr3_length: 9
j_call: TRBJ2-5
v_call: TRBV29-1
cdr3_aa: SGGGQETQY

cdr3_length: 15
j_call: TRBJ1-2
v_call: TRBV19
cdr3_aa: ASTRDLTGLANYGYT

cdr3_length: 12
j_call: TRBJ2-5
v_call: TRBV5-6
cdr3_aa: ASSHLAPQETQY

cdr3_length: 12
j_call: TRBJ2-1
v_call: TRBV19
cdr3_aa: ASSIGAVYNEQF

cdr3_length: 11
j_call: TRBJ1-2
v_call: TRBV6-5
cdr3_aa: ASRAGAPPGYT

cdr3_length: 11
j_call: TRBJ1-1
v_call: TRBV19
cdr3_aa: ASSSVANTEAF

cdr3_length: 11
j_call: TRBJ1-2
v_call: TRBV5-1
cdr3_aa: ASSPEGTNGYT

cdr3_length: 12
j_call: TRBJ1-1
v_call: TRBV4-2
cdr3_aa: ASSIQTWDTEAF

cdr3_length: 12
j_call: TRBJ1-4
v_call: TRBV30
cdr3_aa: AWTAGGEGEKLF

cdr3_length: 13
j_call: TRBJ1-1
v_call: TRBV5-1
cdr3_aa: ASSLNPVGDTEAF

cdr3_length: 12
j_call: TRBJ2-5
v_call: TRBV5-4
cdr3_aa: ASRLAGGAETQY

cdr3_length: 13
j_call: TRBJ1-4
v_call: TRBV7-9
cdr3_aa: ASSPGTGAGEKLF

cdr3_length: 10
j_call: TRBJ1-1
v_call: TRBV5-3
cdr3_aa: ARSLGNTEAF

cdr3_length: 11
j_call: TRBJ1-1
v_call: TRBV6-1
cdr3_aa: ASTIVGPLEAF

cdr3_length: 11
j_call: TRBJ2-5
v_call: TRBV5-1
cdr3_aa: ASSFLGGETQY

cdr3_length: 11
j_call: TRBJ1-1
v_call: TRBV7-7
cdr3_aa: ASSKDSNTEAF

cdr3_length: 14
j_call: TRBJ2-1
v_call: TRBV10-1
cdr3_aa: ASSRTGTELGREQF

cdr3_length: 13
j_call: TRBJ2-1
v_call: TRBV6-5
cdr3_aa: ASSPSSGGRDEQF

cdr3_length: 12
j_call: TRBJ2-5
v_call: TRBV5-4
cdr3_aa: ASSLGTGQETQY

cdr3_length: 9
j_call: TRBJ2-3
v_call: TRBV30
cdr3_aa: AWWATDTQY

cdr3_length: 11
j_call: TRBJ2-7
v_call: TRBV7-8
cdr3_aa: ASSPTPGVEQY

cdr3_length: 11
j_call: TRBJ1-5
v_call: TRBV30
cdr3_aa: AWSVGGYQPQH

cdr3_length: 13
j_call: TRBJ2-2
v_call: TRBV23-1
cdr3_aa: ASSIAGGGTGELF

cdr3_length: 12
j_call: TRBJ1-1
v_call: TRBV19
cdr3_aa: ASSIGQGVTEAF

cdr3_length: 10
j_call: TRBJ2-5
v_call: TRBV6-5
cdr3_aa: AAASGTETQY

cdr3_length: 16
j_call: TRBJ1-2
v_call: TRBV5-1
cdr3_aa: ASSSPRQGKSADYGYT

cdr3_length: 12
j_call: TRBJ2-6
v_call: TRBV18
cdr3_aa: ASSPASGANVLT

cdr3_length: 13
j_call: TRBJ2-5
v_call: TRBV5-1
cdr3_aa: ASSLGLVGKETQY

cdr3_length: 13
j_call: TRBJ1-6
v_call: TRBV6-1
cdr3_aa: ASTSLVRRNSPLH

cdr3_length: 12
j_call: TRBJ1-1
v_call: TRBV5-1
cdr3_aa: ASMWGIMNTEAF

cdr3_length: 12
j_call: TRBJ2-7
v_call: TRBV5-1
cdr3_aa: ASRTSGSTYEQY

cdr3_length: 14
j_call: TRBJ2-3
v_call: TRBV5-1
cdr3_aa: ASSPSTDTTTDTQY

cdr3_length: 9
j_call: TRBJ2-5
v_call: TRBV5-1
cdr3_aa: ASSLQWTQY

cdr3_length: 11
j_call: TRBJ1-2
v_call: TRBV5-4
cdr3_aa: ASSLQGAYGYT

cdr3_length: 14
j_call: TRBJ2-2
v_call: TRBV5-1
cdr3_aa: ASSFSGGMNTGELF

cdr3_length: 14
j_call: TRBJ2-7
v_call: TRBV5-5
cdr3_aa: ASSQQAGRGGNEQY

cdr3_length: 13
j_call: TRBJ1-5
v_call: TRBV19
cdr3_aa: ASSGDGNSNQPQH

cdr3_length: 13
j_call: TRBJ2-3
v_call: TRBV9
cdr3_aa: ASSPGTSGTDTQY

cdr3_length: 14
j_call: TRBJ1-2
v_call: TRBV19
cdr3_aa: ASSFATGPGLYGYT

cdr3_length: 14
j_call: TRBJ2-3
v_call: TRBV5-1
cdr3_aa: ASSLGLAGGSDTQY

cdr3_length: 12
j_call: TRBJ2-3
v_call: TRBV7-3
cdr3_aa: ASSLSGGMDTQY

cdr3_length: 9
j_call: TRBJ2-2
v_call: TRBV18
cdr3_aa: ASSETGELF

cdr3_length: 11
j_call: TRBJ2-5
v_call: TRBV7-7
cdr3_aa: ASSLDRTETQY

cdr3_length: 12
j_call: TRBJ1-2
v_call: TRBV27
cdr3_aa: ASSSRQGFYGYT

cdr3_length: 9
j_call: TRBJ1-1
v_call: TRBV7-2
cdr3_aa: ASSSDRDAF

cdr3_length: 10
j_call: TRBJ2-3
v_call: TRBV7-2
cdr3_aa: ASSSSMDTQY

cdr3_length: 13
j_call: TRBJ1-1
v_call: TRBV11-2
cdr3_aa: ASSLYGGQNTEAF

cdr3_length: 11
j_call: TRBJ2-4
v_call: TRBV7-9
cdr3_aa: ASSPGQKNIQY

cdr3_length: 15
j_call: TRBJ1-1
v_call: TRBV11-2
cdr3_aa: ASSLRSRGRVNTEAF

cdr3_length: 12
j_call: TRBJ1-1
v_call: TRBV6-1
cdr3_aa: ASSNRGQSTEAF

cdr3_length: 13
j_call: TRBJ2-1
v_call: TRBV19
cdr3_aa: ASSSIGGPVDEQF